This T cell receptor (beta chain) was captured in a study of CD8 T cells in Susac syndrome. In the multiple sclerosis control group, patients were treatment-naive and had stable or active relapsing-remitting disease. V was trimmed by 5 bases and J by 5 bases, leaving 12 bases between them. This CDR3 spans 13 amino acids. Germline V gene lookup returns CDR1 SGHTA and CDR2 FQGNSA. cDNA came from about 0.51 to 1 ug RNA primed by random hexamers. One entry per CDR3 protein results from TCRdb running MiXCR on the immunoSEQ multiplex PCR reads. The sample lists 55,000 to 85,000 distinct CDR3 sequences; around 96% were seen once.

This rearrangement joins TRBV7-2 to TRBJ2-5; a possible D gene is TRBD2 (5 bases). Sequencing was done on a sample of CD4+ T cells from PBMCs. The sequence came from a human donor with multiple sclerosis. CDR3 in amino acids: CASSAPGGETQYF. DNA for the CDR3: TGTGCCAGCAGCGCCCCGGGCGGGGAGACCCAGTACTTC.